One sample yielded the 18 T cell receptor beta chains listed below, sequenced in a study of cytomegalovirus exposure and HLA in healthy donors. A multiplex PCR was run with 60 Vbeta primers and 13 Jbeta primers. Clones were sequenced by immunoSEQ multiplex PCR, and TCRdb holds only the in-frame ones, with some missing. The sample carries approximately 130,000 clones, about 9.1% recorded once. Sequencing was performed on PBMCs. These receptors were collected from a woman aged 40 to 49 in good health and CMV-seropositive.

This clone was observed a handful of times. The chain is built from TRBV6-1 and TRBJ2-1; TRBD2 matches at 7 bases. CDR1 is MNHNS and CDR2 is SASEGT in the germline V gene. The CDR3 loop spans 12 amino acids. J lost 7 bases, V lost 10 bases, and 7 bases had no gene match. Written as DNA, the CDR3 is TGTGCCACCGGGGGGTGGGTAAATGAGCAGTTCTTC. Amino acids: CATGGWVNEQFF.

This clone was found a few times. The rearrangement uses TRBV5-4 and TRBJ1-6, with TRBD1 matching 7 bases. Germline-derived CDR1 and CDR2 are SGHNT and YYREEE (reference sequence). This CDR3 contains 15 residues. V dropped 5 bases and J dropped 7; count of bases not matched to a gene: 9. The CDR3 region is CASSSQGSWNSPLHF. The DNA of the CDR3 is TGTGCCAGCAGTTCACAGGGGTCGTGGAATTCACCCCTCCACTTT.

V gene TRBV4-2 combines with J gene TRBJ2-5, with TRBD2 identical over 7 bases. The CDR3 has 14 amino acids. The V gene end was trimmed by 1 base and the J gene end by 5 bases; junction bases not matched to a gene: 4. CDR1 LGHNA and CDR2 YNFKEQ come from the germline V gene. CDR3 residues: CASSQATSAETQYF. The CDR3, as DNA: TGTGCCAGCAGCCAAGCTACTAGCGCGGAGACCCAGTACTTC.

There are a few counts of this clone. The rearrangement joins TRBV5-1 to TRBJ1-2, with D possibly matching TRBD1 (6 bases). Trimming left V 0 bases short and J 6 bases short, with 15 bases between. Germline CDR1 reads SGHRS; CDR2 reads YFSETQ. This CDR3 is 15 amino acids long. DNA for the CDR3: TGCGCCAGCAGCTTGGAAGCGGTAGGGGGTAATGGCTACACCTTC. This translates into CASSLEAVGGNGYTF. The full variable domain, its missing parts supplied by reference TRBV5-1 and TRBJ1-2, is KAGVTQTPRYLIKTRGQQVTLSCSPISGHRSVSWYQQTPGQGLQFLFEYFSETQRNKGNFPGRFSGRQFSNSRSEMNVSTLELGDSALYLCASSLEAVGGNGYTFGSGTRLTVV.

This clone appeared a few times. This chain links TRBV13 with TRBJ1-1; no definite D call. CDR3 length equals 14 residues. In germline, CDR1 is PRHDT, CDR2 FYEKMQ (reference sequence). Between the trimmed V and J ends, which lost 5 bases and 0 bases, there was a span of 10 bases. The CDR3: CASSPMGLNTEAFF. In DNA, the CDR3 is TGTGCCAGCAGCCCCATGGGCCTGAACACTGAAGCTTTCTTT.

V and J are TRBV5-4 and TRBJ2-3, with unresolved D. CDR3 size: 15 residues. V was trimmed by 0 bases and J by 0 bases, leaving 8 bases between them. The V gene's germline CDR1 is SGHNT and CDR2 YYREEE (reference sequence). CDR3 region: CASSLGGTSTDTQYF. CDR3 bases: TGTGCCAGCAGCTTGGGCGGCACAAGCACAGATACGCAGTATTTT.

This clone has more than one count but fewer than ten. The chain carries TRBV6-5 and TRBJ1-3; D remains unclear. Germline CDR1 reads MNHEY; CDR2 reads SVGAGI. Trimming left V 4 bases short and J 8 bases short, with 15 bases between. CDR3 length equals 14 residues. In DNA form, the CDR3 reads TGTGCCAGCAGTTTACTCCCCAACGGGGACACCATATATTTT. The encoded protein is CASSLLPNGDTIYF.

A few counts support this clone. The CDR3: CASSSRGASTDTQYF. The DNA for the CDR3 is TGTGCCAGCAGCTCCAGGGGAGCCAGCACAGATACGCAGTATTTT. This chain links TRBV7-9 with TRBJ2-3; a weak D match, TRBD1 (6 bases). V lost 4 bases and J 0 bases, leaving 11 bases between the germline ends. The germline gives CDR1 SEHNR, CDR2 FQNEAQ (reference sequence). This CDR3 is 15 amino acids long.

J is TRBJ2-2 and V is TRBV19, with TRBD2 identical over 12 bases. CDR1 and CDR2 (germline): LNHDA, SQIVND (reference sequence). V was pared by 3 bases and J by 0 bases, with 5 bases of the junction left unmatched. This CDR3 contains 18 residues. DNA of the CDR3: TGTGCCAGTAGTATGGGACTAGCGGGTTTTTCGAACACCGGGGAGCTGTTTTTT. Encoded protein: CASSMGLAGFSNTGELFF.

This clone came up a few times. CDR3 in DNA: TGTGCCAGCAGCCGAGCAGGCCTAAGCACAGATACGCAGTATTTT. It encodes CASSRAGLSTDTQYF. The rearrangement uses TRBV5-8 and TRBJ2-3; no reliable D call. Germline V CDR1 and CDR2: SGHTS, YDEGEE. V was clipped by 4 bases and J by 0 bases, with 12 bases between them. CDR3 length: 15 amino acids. Combining the CDR3 with reference TRBV5-8 and TRBJ2-3 gives the whole variable domain EAGVTQSPTHLIKTRGQQATLRCSPISGHTSVYWYQQALGLGLQFLLWYDEGEERNRGNFPPRFSGRQFPNYSSELNVNALELEDSALYLCASSRAGLSTDTQYFGPGTRLTVL.

This clone appeared a few times. The chain carries TRBV19 and TRBJ1-2, with TRBD1 identical over 9 bases. Unmatched junction bases numbered 16, after V lost 7 bases and J lost 4 bases. The CDR3 sequence is 17 residues long. The germline CDR1 and CDR2 sequences are LNHDA and SQIVND (reference sequence). The CDR3 DNA reads TGTGCCAGTAATGTGGGGACAGGGTCCACAGCACTCTATGGCTACACCTTC. Translation gives CASNVGTGSTALYGYTF.

The chain has TRBV4-1 and TRBJ2-6; 9 bases are a match to TRBD1. In germline, CDR1 is MGHRA, CDR2 YSYEKL. The CDR3 is 22 amino acids. V dropped 0 bases and J dropped 0; count of bases not matched to a gene: 15. CDR3 residues: CASSQEELGQGFGSSGANVLTF. CDR3 DNA: TGCGCCAGCAGCCAAGAGGAATTGGGACAGGGTTTTGGAAGCTCTGGGGCCAACGTCCTGACTTTC.

The chain employs TRBV10-3 and TRBJ1-2; no clear D gene. Per the germline V gene, CDR1 is ENHRY and CDR2 is SYGVKD. The V gene lost 0 bases and the J gene lost 4 bases, with 15 bases spanning the gap. This CDR3 region has 16 residues. The CDR3 spells CAISESSWRETYGYTF. CDR3 sequence (DNA): TGTGCCATCAGTGAGTCGAGTTGGAGGGAGACCTATGGCTACACCTTC.

In its sample, this clone was seen many times. V gene TRBV5-5 combines with J gene TRBJ2-7, with TRBD1 matching 9 bases. CDR3 length: 13 residues. Germline-derived CDR1 and CDR2 are SGHKS and YYEKEE (reference sequence). The ends lost 5 bases at V and 4 bases at J; junction bases unmatched: 4. This CDR3 is CASSGQGRYEQYF. In nucleotides, the CDR3 is TGTGCCAGCAGTGGACAGGGGAGATACGAGCAGTACTTC.

This chain uses TRBV5-1 with TRBJ1-1; 9 positions match TRBD1. From germline, CDR1 is SGHRS and CDR2 YFSETQ. The V and J ends lost 4 bases and 5 bases, in that order; junction bases with no gene match: 6. There are 14 residues in the CDR3. CDR3 loop: CASSRDRGGTEAFF. CDR3 bases: TGCGCCAGCAGCCGCGACAGGGGGGGGACTGAAGCTTTCTTT.

In its sample, this clone was seen a few times. This sample also contains other DNA sequences that code for the same CDR3. The rearrangement joins TRBV5-1 to TRBJ1-2; 8 bases line up with TRBD1. Losses at the gene ends were 0 bases for V and 7 bases for J; bases not matched to a gene: 5. This CDR3 has 14 residues. The germline CDR1 and CDR2 sequences are SGHRS and YFSETQ. The CDR3 here is CASSLAGTGGGYTF. The CDR3 coding sequence is TGCGCCAGCAGCTTGGCCGGGACAGGAGGTGGCTACACCTTC.

CDR3 bases: TGTGCCAGCAGTGAGGCGGTCAGGGTTAGCAATCAGCCCCAGCATTTT. It yields the protein CASSEAVRVSNQPQHF. V is TRBV2 and J is TRBJ1-5; D possibly corresponds to TRBD1 (5 bases). The CDR3 runs to 16 residues. CDR1 is SNHLY, CDR2 FYNNEI, per germline. The ends were cut back, 3 bases at V and 0 bases at J, with 12 bases in the middle. The full variable domain, completed using reference TRBV2 and TRBJ1-5, is EPEVTQTPSHQVTQMGQEVILRCVPISNHLYFYWYRQILGQKVEFLVSFYNNEISEKSEIFDDQFSVERPDGSNFTLKIRSTKLEDSAMYFCASSEAVRVSNQPQHFGDGTRLSIL.

This clone showed up just a few times. The V call is TRBV29-1, the J call TRBJ2-3, with D maybe TRBD2 (5 bases). Trimming shortened V by 7 bases and J by 4 bases, and 15 bases separated the two germline ends. Germline V gene data show CDR1 as SQVTM and CDR2 as ANQGSEA. The CDR3 has 13 amino acids. This chain's CDR3 is CSARRGMADTQYF. The CDR3 DNA reads as TGCAGCGCAAGGAGAGGGATGGCAGATACGCAGTATTTT.